Following are 15 T cell receptor beta chains from one sample sequenced in a study of PD-L1 blockade in urothelial cancer. Assay used: immunoSEQ multiplex PCR; TCRdb lists only in-frame clones, some missing. The data contain about 45,000 clones, roughly 91% of them singletons. Sequenced here: PBMCs, sampled around atezolizumab (anti-PD-L1) treatment. These receptor sequences come from an older woman with urothelial cancer.

This sequence joins TRBV7-9 and TRBJ1-2, with D tentatively TRBD1 (6 bases). The V gene's germline CDR1 is SEHNR and CDR2 FQNEAQ (reference sequence). This CDR3 is built from 12 residues. V was pared by 1 base and J by 9 bases, with 9 bases between. The CDR3 sequence is CASSLGQGSYTF. The CDR3 DNA follows: TGTGCCAGCAGCTTAGGCCAGGGGAGCTACACCTTC. Using reference TRBV7-9 and TRBJ1-2 for the parts outside the CDR3, the full variable domain is DTGVSQNPRHKITKRGQNVTFRCDPISEHNRLYWYRQTLGQGPEFLTYFQNEAQLEKSRLLSDRFSAERPKGSFSTLEIQRTEQGDSAMYLCASSLGQGSYTFGSGTRLTVV.

The genes are TRBV29-1 and TRBJ2-3; tentative D call: TRBD2 (5 bases). The germline gives CDR1 SQVTM, CDR2 ANQGSEA. Between the trimmed V and J ends, which lost 2 bases and 1 base, there was a span of 10 bases. The CDR3 has 14 residues. This CDR3 is CSVESGLRTDTQYF. CDR3 sequence (DNA): TGCAGCGTTGAATCCGGACTGCGCACAGATACGCAGTATTTT.

This sequence joins TRBV28 and TRBJ1-2; the D is unclear. The CDR3 sequence is 11 residues long. CDR1 is MDHEN, CDR2 SYDVKM, per germline. V dropped 6 bases and J dropped 3 bases, with 5 bases sitting between them. CDR3 nucleotide sequence: TGTGCCAGCAGGCAGTACTATGGCTACACCTTC. This sequence encodes CASRQYYGYTF.

The chain combines TRBV4-2 with TRBJ2-7; possible D gene TRBD2, 7 bases. Germline-derived CDR1 and CDR2 are LGHNA and YNFKEQ. The CDR3 is 17 amino acids. V lost 1 base and J 0 bases, leaving 16 bases between the germline ends. The CDR3 loop is CASSQGAGARSSYEQYF. In DNA, the CDR3 is TGTGCCAGCAGCCAAGGGGCGGGGGCGAGGAGCTCCTACGAGCAGTACTTC.

In this sample, this clone turned up once. The chain has TRBV7-8 and TRBJ1-2; possible D gene TRBD1, 6 bases. Between the trimmed V and J ends, which lost 1 base and 8 bases, there was a span of 11 bases. Germline V CDR1 and CDR2: SGHVS, FQNEAQ. CDR3 length: 13 residues. CDR3 DNA: TGTGCCAGCAGCTTAGAGCAGGGGTCCGGCTACACCTTC. This codes for CASSLEQGSGYTF.

J is TRBJ2-5 and V is TRBV28; 10 bases line up with TRBD1. Trimming at V came to 4 bases and at J to 5 bases, leaving 7 bases not matched to a gene. This CDR3 contains 15 residues. CDR1 and CDR2 (germline): MDHEN, SYDVKM. The CDR3 here is CASSYKTGGLETQYF. The CDR3 coding sequence is TGTGCCAGCAGTTACAAGACAGGGGGCTTGGAGACCCAGTACTTC.

The chain employs TRBV7-9 and TRBJ1-5, with TRBD1 matching 8 bases. In germline, CDR1 is SEHNR, CDR2 FQNEAQ (reference sequence). The CDR3 length is 15 residues. The V gene end was trimmed by 5 bases and the J gene end by 0 bases; junction bases not matched to a gene: 3. The CDR3: CASSPQGDSNQPQHF. CDR3 in DNA: TGTGCCAGCAGCCCACAGGGGGATAGCAATCAGCCCCAGCATTTT.

The V gene is TRBV5-1, the J gene TRBJ2-1; a possible D gene is TRBD2 (6 bases). Trimming shortened V by 4 bases and J by 0 bases, and 14 bases separated the two germline ends. The CDR3 is 16 residues long. In germline, CDR1 is SGHRS, CDR2 YFSETQ. CDR3 coding DNA: TGCGCCAGCAGCCGCCCGGGGGACCTCTCCTACAATGAGCAGTTCTTC. Protein product: CASSRPGDLSYNEQFF.

The chain is built from TRBV10-1 and TRBJ2-3; D gene uncertain. Deletions cut 2 bases from V and 5 bases from J, with 5 bases between. The CDR3 totals 12 residues. Per germline, CDR1 WNHNN and CDR2 SYGVQD (reference sequence). The CDR3 here is CASSEDRDTQYF. CDR3 nucleotide sequence: TGCGCCAGCAGTGAGGATAGAGATACGCAGTATTTT.

The V gene is TRBV19, the J gene TRBJ2-7, with D possibly being TRBD2 (5 bases). The CDR3 totals 12 residues. CDR1 is LNHDA and CDR2 is SQIVND in the germline V gene (reference sequence). V was clipped by 1 base and J by 6 bases, with 7 bases between them. The CDR3 DNA reads as TGTGCCAGTAGTATAGGAGGGCCCGAGCAGTACTTC. This codes for CASSIGGPEQYF.

The V call is TRBV10-3, the J call TRBJ2-5; 8 bases line up with TRBD2. This CDR3 contains 17 residues. The V gene end was trimmed by 6 bases and the J gene end by 1 base; junction bases not matched to a gene: 13. Germline loops: CDR1 ENHRY, CDR2 SYGVKD. The CDR3 loop reads CAIRGVAGYVGQETQYF. The CDR3 DNA sequence: TGTGCCATCAGGGGGGTAGCGGGGTACGTCGGCCAAGAGACCCAGTACTTC.

The chain is built from TRBV28 and TRBJ2-7, with D possibly being TRBD2 (6 bases). Germline CDR1 is MDHEN and CDR2 is SYDVKM. Deletions cut 5 bases from V and 3 bases from J, with 14 bases between. The CDR3 consists of 14 residues. The CDR3 reads CASSRGGGGYEQYF. DNA for the CDR3: TGTGCCAGCAGTCGAGGTGGGGGAGGCTACGAGCAGTACTTC. The full variable domain, in which reference TRBV28 and TRBJ2-7 provide the parts outside the CDR3, is DVKVTQSSRYLVKRTGEKVFLECVQDMDHENMFWYRQDPGLGLRLIYFSYDVKMKEKGDIPEGYSVSREKKERFSLILESASTNQTSMYLCASSRGGGGYEQYFGPGTRLTVT.

This clone was observed a handful of times. The chain links TRBV9 to TRBJ1-2; maybe TRBD1 (5 bases). Per germline, CDR1 SGDLS and CDR2 YYNGEE. The CDR3 covers 14 residues. The V end lost 3 bases, the J end lost 5 bases, and 14 bases lay between the germline ends. CDR3 residues: CASSAPSGGYGYTF. The CDR3 nucleotides read TGTGCCAGCAGCGCCCCGTCTGGGGGGTATGGCTACACCTTC.

The V call is TRBV6-1, the J call TRBJ1-4; D gene ambiguous. This CDR3 spans 15 amino acids. Trimming pared 5 bases from V and 0 bases from J, leaving 10 bases between. Per germline, CDR1 MNHNS and CDR2 SASEGT. The CDR3 DNA is TGTGCCAGCAGTCAGGAGGTTGCAACTAATGAAAAACTGTTTTTT. This codes for CASSQEVATNEKLFF.

The CDR3 loop reads CASSRASGGPSYEQYF. DNA for the CDR3: TGTGCCAGCAGCCGAGCTAGCGGGGGACCATCCTACGAGCAGTACTTC. The chain carries TRBV7-2 and TRBJ2-7, with 10 bases lining up with TRBD2. The J segment lost 1 base and the V segment lost 5 bases, leaving 8 bases of the junction unmatched. The germline CDR1 and CDR2 sequences are SGHTA and FQGNSA. There are 16 residues in the CDR3.